This TCR beta chain was observed in a study of T-cell reconstitution after alpha-beta-depleted transplantation in children. The CDR3 totals 13 residues. The V end lost 4 bases, the J end lost 6 bases, and 9 bases lay between the germline ends. Germline V lookup: CDR1 SGHVS, CDR2 FNYEAQ. Researchers prepared the TCRbeta library using unique molecular identifiers, the study reports. Via MiXCR, TCRdb re-called the PCR reads, giving one row per CDR3 protein. The profile shows 300,000 or so distinct CDR3 sequences, over 20% of them singletons. Overall study findings and caveats: About two months after transplant, alpha-beta T cells reportedly came from several hundred expanded graft clones. Newly produced T cells mostly accounted for T-cell counts and diversity one year post-transplant.

About this clonotype itself: The antigen is unknown.

The source is a male patient between 10 and 17 years old who had a stem cell transplant for acute lymphoblastic leukemia, so the T cells may come from the graft donor. Sequences were derived from PBMCs, mostly from graft donor cells, sampled 180 days after TCRalphabeta/CD19-depleted stem cell transplant. This chain joins TRBV7-6 and TRBJ2-2; a possible D gene is TRBD1 (6 bases). The CDR3 nucleotides read TGTGCCAGCAGCTCCCAGGGGCCCGGGGAGCTGTTTTTT. This gives the protein CASSSQGPGELFF.